The next 27 T cell receptor beta chains were all read from a single sample in a study of T cell clonotyping in hematopoietic cell transplantation. The method was immunoSEQ multiplex PCR; TCRdb's version includes in-frame clones alone and lacks a portion of them. The data hold roughly 17,000 clones, with around 93% observed a single time. Regarding time point: recipient sample about 28 days before transplant, after cytoreduction. The sample here was peripheral blood mononuclear cells, taken before stem cell transplant. These receptor sequences come from a young man with biphenotypic leukemia. Some clones in this sample may be carry-over from other donors' samples.

The chain couples TRBV2 to TRBJ2-1, with 10 bases aligning to TRBD1. V shed 7 bases, J shed 4 bases, and the junction held 7 bases outside the gene matches. Germline CDR1 reads SNHLY; CDR2 reads FYNNEI. The CDR3 totals 15 residues. CDR3 nucleotides: TGTGCCAGCAATGGGAGGACAGGGGGTTACAATGAGCAGTTCTTC. It codes for CASNGRTGGYNEQFF.

The V and J genes are TRBV6-1 and TRBJ1-1, with TRBD1 matching over 7 bases. Germline assignment: CDR1 MNHNS and CDR2 SASEGT. This CDR3 has 13 residues. The V and J ends lost 7 bases and 3 bases, in that order; junction bases with no gene match: 5. The CDR3 sequence: CASKQGQYTEAFF. CDR3 sequence (DNA): TGTGCCAGCAAACAGGGGCAGTACACTGAAGCTTTCTTT.

This clone turned up a few times. This chain uses TRBV29-1 with TRBJ1-1; D might be TRBD1 (5 bases). With 1 base removed from V and 3 bases from J, the gap between germline ends came to 15 bases. The CDR3 consists of 15 residues. Germline V lookup: CDR1 SQVTM, CDR2 ANQGSEA. CDR3: CSVEGQGAWDTEAFF. CDR3 coding DNA: TGCAGCGTTGAAGGGCAGGGAGCTTGGGACACTGAAGCTTTCTTT.

This sequence joins TRBV27 and TRBJ2-2; TRBD1 aligns across 8 bases. The germline V gene has CDR1 MNHEY and CDR2 SMNVEV (reference sequence). Germline trimming cut 4 bases from V and 9 bases from J; bases unmatched to any gene: 4. CDR3 size: 13 residues. The DNA for the CDR3 is TGTGCCAGCAGTTACGGCAGGGGGCGGGAGCTGTTTTTT. Residues: CASSYGRGRELFF.

The chain uses TRBV15 and TRBJ2-5, with a tentative D call TRBD1 (5 bases). Deletions cut 4 bases from V and 5 bases from J, with 17 bases between. The CDR3 has 15 amino acids. The germline gives CDR1 LNHNV, CDR2 YYDKDF (reference sequence). CDR3 protein: CATSITGQGAETQYF. The CDR3 DNA sequence: TGTGCCACCAGCATCACGGGTCAGGGCGCGGAGACCCAGTACTTC.

This clone was recorded only once. V and J are TRBV4-3 and TRBJ2-7; the D gene is possibly TRBD1 (6 bases). Trimming took off 1 base at V and 4 bases at J, with 14 bases between the two ends. Germline CDR1 and CDR2: LGHNA and YSLEER. CDR3 size: 15 residues. The CDR3 spells CASSQAKQGLYEQYF. In DNA, the CDR3 is TGCGCCAGCAGCCAAGCAAAACAGGGATTGTACGAGCAGTACTTC.

This chain joins TRBV30 and TRBJ2-7; D is ambiguous. Germline loops: CDR1 GTSNPN, CDR2 SVGIG (reference sequence). The CDR3 extends over 12 amino acids. The V end was cut by 2 bases, the J end by 0 bases, with 5 bases between. The CDR3 is CAWSTLSYEQYF. DNA for the CDR3: TGTGCCTGGAGTACCCTCTCCTACGAGCAGTACTTC.

The V and J genes are TRBV6-4 and TRBJ2-3; 9 bases fit TRBD2. The CDR3 has 15 amino acids. With V trimmed by 0 bases and J by 5 bases, 3 bases remained unmatched. CDR1 MRHNA and CDR2 SNTAGT come from the germline V gene. CDR3 sequence reads: CASSDSAGGQDTQYF. The CDR3 DNA reads TGTGCCAGCAGTGACTCGGCGGGGGGGCAAGATACGCAGTATTTT.

The chain employs TRBV2 and TRBJ1-1; D gene uncertain. The germline gives CDR1 SNHLY, CDR2 FYNNEI. This CDR3 spans 13 amino acids. Trimming removed 6 bases from V and 2 bases from J, with 10 bases in between. In DNA form, the CDR3 reads TGTGCCAGCAGGATGACACCTAACACTGAAGCTTTCTTT. This codes for CASRMTPNTEAFF. The complete variable domain, with remaining parts taken from reference TRBV2 and TRBJ1-1, reads EPEVTQTPSHQVTQMGQEVILRCVPISNHLYFYWYRQILGQKVEFLVSFYNNEISEKSEIFDDQFSVERPDGSNFTLKIRSTKLEDSAMYFCASRMTPNTEAFFGQGTRLTVV.

The rearrangement uses TRBV30 and TRBJ1-1, with no clear D. Trimming left V 5 bases short and J 1 base short, with 11 bases between. The germline V gene has CDR1 GTSNPN and CDR2 SVGIG (reference sequence). The CDR3 covers 13 residues. CDR3 sequence reads: CAWSLRRNTEAFF. The CDR3, as DNA: TGTGCCTGGTCTCTTAGGAGGAACACTGAAGCTTTCTTT.

This chain connects TRBV11-2 to TRBJ2-1; D remains unclear. This CDR3 contains 15 residues. Per germline, CDR1 SGHAT and CDR2 FQNNGV. The germline V and J ends were trimmed by 3 bases and 4 bases, with 13 bases remaining between them. DNA for the CDR3: TGTGCCAGCAGCTTGGCCCCGGGCGGTTACAATGAGCAGTTCTTC. Residues: CASSLAPGGYNEQFF.

This clone was seen once. The chain has TRBV4-1 and TRBJ2-7, with TRBD1 matching over 9 bases. The J segment lost 4 bases and the V segment lost 1 base, leaving 5 bases of the junction unmatched. Looked up from germline, CDR1 is MGHRA and CDR2 is YSYEKL. This CDR3 has 15 residues. The CDR3, as DNA: TGCGCCAGCAGCCAAGGGGACAGGGCCTCTTACGAGCAGTACTTC. Its protein is CASSQGDRASYEQYF.

The chain combines TRBV29-1 with TRBJ1-2, with D perhaps TRBD1 (5 bases). Germline assignment: CDR1 SQVTM and CDR2 ANQGSEA. Trimming left V 3 bases short and J 4 bases short, with 6 bases between. The CDR3 spans 11 residues. CDR3 region: CSVDRAYGYTF. In nucleotides, the CDR3 is TGCAGCGTTGACAGGGCCTATGGCTACACCTTC.

This chain joins TRBV6-5 and TRBJ2-5, with D perhaps matching TRBD2 (5 bases). Trimming left V 7 bases short and J 10 bases short, with 13 bases between. Germline CDR1 is MNHEY and CDR2 is SVGAGI. The CDR3 length is 11 residues. Here the CDR3 reads CASNVGINQYF. The CDR3 region has the DNA TGTGCCAGCAATGTCGGGATTAACCAGTACTTC.

The J gene is TRBJ1-1, the V gene TRBV30; tentatively, D is TRBD1 (5 bases). The V end lost 1 base, the J end lost 4 bases, and 7 bases lay between the germline ends. The CDR3 length is 12 residues. Per germline, CDR1 GTSNPN and CDR2 SVGIG (reference sequence). DNA of the CDR3: TGTGCCTGGAGTGCGGGGGTCACTGAAGCTTTCTTT. Amino acid sequence: CAWSAGVTEAFF. Drawing the rest from reference TRBV30 and TRBJ1-1, the complete variable domain is SQTIHQWPATLVQPVGSPLSLECTVEGTSNPNLYWYRQAAGRGLQLLFYSVGIGQISSEVPQNLSASRPQDRQFILSSKKLLLSDSGFYLCAWSAGVTEAFFGQGTRLTVV.

This clone was recorded once. The chain recombines TRBV6-5 with TRBJ2-7, with 7 bases matching TRBD1. The V gene's germline CDR1 is MNHEY and CDR2 SVGAGI. CDR3 size: 13 residues. Unmatched junction bases numbered 4, after V lost 5 bases and J lost 3 bases. The CDR3 DNA is TGTGCCAGCAGTGCGACAGGGAACTACGAGCAGTACTTC. It encodes CASSATGNYEQYF.

The chain links TRBV27 to TRBJ2-7; 8 nucleotides match TRBD2. Trimming took 6 bases from V and 3 from J; bases not matched to a gene: 7. Germline V CDR1 and CDR2: MNHEY, SMNVEV (reference sequence). The CDR3 loop spans 14 amino acids. The CDR3 DNA is TGTGCCAGCAGCTTTGGCGGGGGGAGCTACGAGCAGTACTTC. It encodes CASSFGGGSYEQYF.

V is TRBV5-1 and J is TRBJ1-2; D remains ambiguous. V was cut by 0 bases and J by 1 base, with 7 bases left in between. There are 14 residues in the CDR3. From germline, CDR1 is SGHRS and CDR2 YFSETQ. The CDR3 DNA reads as TGCGCCAGCAGCTTGGACAGCTTTAACTATGGCTACACCTTC. Its protein is CASSLDSFNYGYTF.

The chain employs TRBV4-1 and TRBJ2-5; 11 bases map to TRBD2. The CDR3 consists of 18 residues. Trimming removed 0 bases from V and 5 bases from J; junction bases left unmatched: 11. Germline values: CDR1 MGHRA, CDR2 YSYEKL. This CDR3 reads CASSQDLLAGAVPETQYF. Here the CDR3 DNA reads TGCGCCAGCAGCCAAGATCTACTAGCGGGGGCCGTCCCCGAGACCCAGTACTTC.

V usage is TRBV2 and J usage is TRBJ2-5; no firm D call. The germline gives CDR1 SNHLY, CDR2 FYNNEI. Trimming pared 4 bases from V and 3 bases from J, leaving 6 bases between. The CDR3 has 12 residues. This chain's CDR3 is CASSASEETQYF. In DNA form, the CDR3 reads TGTGCCAGCAGTGCCTCAGAAGAGACCCAGTACTTC.

The chain joins TRBV5-1 to TRBJ2-3; D possibly corresponds to TRBD2 (7 bases). The CDR3 is 15 residues long. The V gene's germline CDR1 is SGHRS and CDR2 YFSETQ. The V gene lost 3 bases and the J gene lost 5 bases, with 16 bases spanning the gap. The DNA of the CDR3 is TGCGCCAGCAGCTGGACGGGGGGCTATGGAGATACGCAGTATTTT. Protein: CASSWTGGYGDTQYF.

The genes are TRBV7-8 and TRBJ1-2, with D hard to call. Trimming took off 1 base at V and 8 bases at J, with 8 bases between the two ends. Per the germline V gene, CDR1 is SGHVS and CDR2 is FQNEAQ. The CDR3 is made up of 12 amino acids. The CDR3 DNA sequence: TGTGCCAGCAGCTTAGACCATCGAGGCTACACCTTC. Its protein product is CASSLDHRGYTF.

V usage is TRBV27 and J usage is TRBJ2-2, with D uncertain. CDR1 and CDR2 from the germline V gene are MNHEY and SMNVEV (reference sequence). This CDR3 contains 15 residues. Trimming shortened V by 4 bases and J by 5 bases, and 14 bases separated the two germline ends. CDR3 sequence reads: CASSSFLSRTGELFF. CDR3 DNA: TGTGCCAGCAGTTCGTTTCTTAGTAGGACCGGGGAGCTGTTTTTT.

The J gene is TRBJ1-1, the V gene TRBV30; 7 nucleotides agree with TRBD1. CDR1 and CDR2 from the germline V gene are GTSNPN and SVGIG (reference sequence). The CDR3 spans 14 residues. With 0 bases clipped from V and 0 bases from J, the junction kept 1 base outside the gene matches. CDR3 protein: CAWSVQGLNTEAFF. CDR3 bases: TGTGCCTGGAGTGTACAGGGGTTGAACACTGAAGCTTTCTTT.

This clone was counted a single time. DNA of the CDR3: TGTGCCAGCACCCTAGCGGGGAGTGCAGATACGCAGTATTTT. It translates to CASTLAGSADTQYF. The rearrangement joins TRBV25-1 to TRBJ2-3, with 9 bases fitting TRBD2. Per germline, CDR1 MGHDK and CDR2 SYGVNS. The V segment lost 7 bases and the J segment 4 bases; nucleotides outside the gene matches: 6. CDR3 length: 14 amino acids.

V and J are TRBV29-1 and TRBJ1-1; 7 nucleotides align to TRBD1. The trim removed 5 bases at V and 10 bases at J, leaving 10 bases unmatched. The CDR3 sequence is 12 residues long. Germline CDR1 is SQVTM and CDR2 is ANQGSEA. Written as DNA, the CDR3 is TGCAGCGTTCGATTCACAGGGGAAGGAGCTTTCTTT. As protein: CSVRFTGEGAFF.

This chain connects TRBV30 to TRBJ2-5, with D possibly called TRBD1 or TRBD2 (5 bases each). CDR1 is GTSNPN, CDR2 SVGIG, per germline (reference sequence). This CDR3 has 15 amino acids. Trimming stripped 0 bases from V and 5 bases from J, with 16 bases between. CDR3 region: CAWSVLSGRPETQYF. CDR3 in DNA: TGTGCCTGGAGTGTACTTTCAGGGAGACCGGAGACCCAGTACTTC. Drawing the rest from reference TRBV30 and TRBJ2-5, the complete variable domain is SQTIHQWPATLVQPVGSPLSLECTVEGTSNPNLYWYRQAAGRGLQLLFYSVGIGQISSEVPQNLSASRPQDRQFILSSKKLLLSDSGFYLCAWSVLSGRPETQYFGPGTRLLVL.